The 18 T cell receptor beta chains below come from one sample, sequenced in a study of T cells in women clearing cervical HPV infection. Profiling relied on immunoSEQ multiplex PCR, and the TCRdb table lists in-frame clones only, not all of them. Its listing shows more than 20,000 clones. Source material: blood buffy coat. These receptors were obtained from a woman between 18 and 70 years old with a cervical HPV16 infection that either progressed to CIN3+ or cleared (not recorded which).

Turning to this clone: Coverage ceases 3 residues before the CDR3 finishes, and the germline J gene fills in the end. This chain uses TRBV20-1 with TRBJ2-3; 7 bases match TRBD1. The CDR3 is 15 residues long. Germline CDR1 reads DFQATT; CDR2 reads SNEGSKA (reference sequence). The CDR3 bases that were read are TGCAGTGCTTCAGACAGGGAAAGAGGAGAAGAGACG. Its translation is CSASDRERGEET. The full CDR3 protein reads CSASDRERGEETQYF.

Notes on this clone: The read gets to within 3 residues of the CDR3 end, and the germline J gene fills in the rest. V gene TRBV7-6 combines with J gene TRBJ2-2, with TRBD1 matching 10 bases. The CDR3 is 17 residues long. Per the germline V gene, CDR1 is SGHVS and CDR2 is FNYEAQ. The sequenced CDR3 bases are TGTGCCAGCAGCTTAGCTCCGGGACAGGGGACGGATTCACCG. Translating it yields CASSLAPGQGTDSP. The whole CDR3 is CASSLAPGQGTDSPLFF.

Details on this clone: The read gets to within 3 residues of the CDR3 end, and the germline J gene fills in the rest. The chain links TRBV6-2 or TRBV6-3 to TRBJ2-5; 11 bases map to TRBD1. The length of the CDR3 is 16 residues. The V gene's germline CDR1 is MNHEY and CDR2 SVGEGT. J was trimmed by 3 bases and V by 6 bases; bases with no gene match: 9. The CDR3 DNA, read in part, is TGTGCCAGCAGCCATTCCGGGACAGGGGGAAAAGAGACC. Protein sequence: CASSHSGTGGKET. The entire CDR3 reads CASSHSGTGGKETQYF.

Of note for this clone: Read coverage stops 3 residues before the CDR3 terminus; the germline J gene supplies the remainder. The chain carries TRBV6-4 and TRBJ2-2; D might be TRBD2 (6 bases). The CDR3 totals 14 residues. Germline V lookup: CDR1 MRHNA, CDR2 SNTAGT. Between the trimmed V and J ends, which lost 0 bases and 4 bases, there was a span of 6 bases. The sequenced part of the CDR3 DNA is TGTGCCAGCAGTGACTCGACTAGCACCGGGGAG. Its protein is CASSDSTSTGE. The CDR3 in full is CASSDSTSTGELFF.

For this clone: Read coverage stops 3 residues before the CDR3 terminus; the germline J gene supplies the remainder. This rearrangement joins TRBV19 to TRBJ1-2, with 10 bases identical to TRBD1. After removal of 6 bases from V and 7 bases from J, the junction contained 20 bases not matched to a gene. Per germline, CDR1 LNHDA and CDR2 SQIVND (reference sequence). The CDR3 covers 18 residues. CDR3 bases read: TGTGCCAGTAGACCATATCCCGACCGGACAGGGGGATATCGTGGC. It encodes CASRPYPDRTGGYRG. The full CDR3 protein reads CASRPYPDRTGGYRGYTF.

A word on this clone: The read comes to an end 3 residues before the CDR3 does, leaving the germline J gene to fill in the end. The chain links TRBV5-1 to TRBJ2-5; D uncertain. The V gene lost 0 bases and the J gene lost 1 base, with 10 bases spanning the gap. This CDR3 contains 15 residues. CDR1 is SGHRS and CDR2 is YFSETQ in the germline V gene. The sequenced part of the CDR3 DNA is TGCGCCAGCAGCTTGGGAGCCCAAAGCCAAGAGACC. Protein: CASSLGAQSQET. The whole CDR3 protein is CASSLGAQSQETQYF.

Turning to this clone: Read data end 3 residues before the CDR3 end; the end is taken from the germline J gene. The chain links TRBV6-2 or TRBV6-3 to TRBJ2-3, with a tentative D call TRBD2 (7 bases). The CDR3 extends over 14 amino acids. V was pared by 2 bases and J by 2 bases, with 8 bases between. Germline loops: CDR1 MNHEY, CDR2 SVGEGT. Partial CDR3 DNA: TGTGCCAGCAGTTACGGGGGGGCCACAGATACG. It encodes CASSYGGATDT. The whole CDR3 reads CASSYGGATDTQYF.

In regard to this clone: The read terminates 3 residues ahead of where the CDR3 ends, so the germline J gene completes it. V gene TRBV7-2 combines with J gene TRBJ2-5, with a possible D match to TRBD2 (6 bases). The V end lost 5 bases, the J end lost 2 bases, and 12 bases lay between the germline ends. Germline V CDR1 and CDR2: SGHTA, FQGNSA. The CDR3 sequence is 14 residues long. Incomplete CDR3 DNA: TGTGCCAGCAGCCTCCGGAGGGGTCAAGAGACC. This codes for CASSLRRGQET. The entire CDR3 reads CASSLRRGQETQYF.

Remarks on this clone: The read stops 3 residues short of the end of the CDR3; the missing end is completed from the germline J gene. The J gene is TRBJ1-1, the V gene TRBV10-3; the D gene is possibly TRBD1 (5 bases). The CDR3 runs to 16 residues. The germline CDR1 and CDR2 sequences are ENHRY and SYGVKD. This chain's CDR3 is CAISEEPNSWGAEAFF. Partial CDR3 DNA: TGTGCCATCAGTGAAGAGCCCAACAGTTGGGGCGCCGAA.

A note on this clone: The read terminates 3 residues before the CDR3 end, so the remaining end is supplied by the germline J gene. V is TRBV5-4 and J is TRBJ2-7; 12 bases are a match to TRBD1. The germline V gene has CDR1 SGHNT and CDR2 YYREEE (reference sequence). With 4 bases clipped from V and 6 bases from J, the junction kept 5 bases outside the gene matches. This CDR3 is 14 amino acids long. CDR3 DNA (partial): TGTGCCAGCAGCCAGGGACAGGGGGCTCTCGAG. Amino acids: CASSQGQGALE. The full CDR3 protein is CASSQGQGALEQYF.

In regard to this clone: The CDR3 end is not reached by the read, which stops 3 residues before it; the germline J gene fills it in. This rearrangement joins TRBV7-3 to TRBJ1-2, with D possibly being TRBD1 (5 bases). The CDR3 consists of 16 residues. Trimming pared 0 bases from V and 4 bases from J, leaving 15 bases between. The germline V gene encodes CDR1 SGHTA and CDR2 FQGTGA. CDR3 amino acids: CASSLTPATELYGYTF. The covered CDR3 bases are TGTGCCAGCAGCTTAACACCCGCGACAGAACTCTATGGC.

To note about this clone: With the read ending 3 residues before the CDR3 end, the germline J gene is used to fill in that end. V and J are TRBV29-1 and TRBJ2-4, with D tentatively TRBD1 (6 bases). From germline, CDR1 is SQVTM and CDR2 ANQGSEA. The CDR3 totals 12 residues. The CDR3 sequence is CSVETGRGGQYF. The DNA read from the CDR3 is TGCAGCGTTGAGACAGGACGCGGCGGT.

A word on this clone: Sequencing ends 3 residues short of the CDR3 end; the germline J gene provides the rest. V is TRBV12-3 or TRBV12-4 and J is TRBJ2-3; D call uncertain. The CDR3 is made up of 14 amino acids. Between the trimmed V and J ends, which lost 3 bases and 6 bases, there was a span of 13 bases. CDR3 region: CASSFIGQVDTQYF. CDR3 DNA, as far as it was read: TGTGCCAGCAGTTTTATAGGGCAGGTTGATACG.

As concerns this clone: The read is 3 residues too short to cover the CDR3 end, so that end is filled in from the germline J gene. This chain uses TRBV7-2 with TRBJ2-7; TRBD2 might be the D (5 bases). The CDR3 loop spans 14 amino acids. CDR1 is SGHTA and CDR2 is FQGNSA in the germline V gene. V was shortened by 2 bases and J by 4 bases, with 12 bases between the two germline ends. CDR3 bases read: TGTGCCAGCAGCTTAACTAGAACCGGGTACGAG. Translated: CASSLTRTGYE. The whole CDR3 protein is CASSLTRTGYEQYF.

Details on this clone: The CDR3 is cut off 3 residues early in the read; its end comes from the germline J gene. The J gene is TRBJ2-7, the V gene TRBV2; 9 positions agree with TRBD2. The CDR3 consists of 15 residues. Germline trimming cut 7 bases from V and 2 bases from J; bases unmatched to any gene: 9. The germline V gene encodes CDR1 SNHLY and CDR2 FYNNEI. CDR3 residues: CASTAGGGATYEQYF. CDR3 DNA (partial): TGTGCCAGCACTGCGGGCGGGGGGGCTACCTACGAG.

As concerns this clone: The read is 3 residues too short to cover the CDR3 end, so that end is filled in from the germline J gene. V gene TRBV20-1 combines with J gene TRBJ1-1; 9 bases match TRBD1. CDR1 DFQATT and CDR2 SNEGSKA come from the germline V gene (reference sequence). The CDR3 spans 14 residues. V shed 6 bases and J 2 bases; nucleotides not matched to a gene: 7. The CDR3 bases that were read are TGCAGTGCCAAACAGGGGGCATTCAACACTGAA. Translated: CSAKQGAFNTE. The entire CDR3 reads CSAKQGAFNTEAFF.

Points on this clone: The CDR3 end is not reached by the read, which stops 3 residues before it; the germline J gene fills it in. This rearrangement joins TRBV7-2 to TRBJ1-1; possibly TRBD1 for D (6 bases). Germline-derived CDR1 and CDR2 are SGHTA and FQGNSA. The CDR3 covers 13 residues. Trimming pared 2 bases from V and 7 bases from J, leaving 11 bases between. The sequenced part of the CDR3 DNA is TGTGCCAGCAGCTTAAGGGGGGGGGATGAA. Protein product: CASSLRGGDE. The whole CDR3 region reads CASSLRGGDEAFF.

Details on this clone: The read gets to within 3 residues of the CDR3 end, and the germline J gene fills in the rest. The rearrangement joins TRBV7-8 to TRBJ1-2, with 7 bases lining up with TRBD1. The length of the CDR3 is 13 residues. Per germline, CDR1 SGHVS and CDR2 FQNEAQ. The part of the CDR3 DNA that was read is TGTGCCAGCAGCTTAAAACAGGGGTCGGGC. This gives the protein CASSLKQGSG. The CDR3 as a whole reads CASSLKQGSGYTF.